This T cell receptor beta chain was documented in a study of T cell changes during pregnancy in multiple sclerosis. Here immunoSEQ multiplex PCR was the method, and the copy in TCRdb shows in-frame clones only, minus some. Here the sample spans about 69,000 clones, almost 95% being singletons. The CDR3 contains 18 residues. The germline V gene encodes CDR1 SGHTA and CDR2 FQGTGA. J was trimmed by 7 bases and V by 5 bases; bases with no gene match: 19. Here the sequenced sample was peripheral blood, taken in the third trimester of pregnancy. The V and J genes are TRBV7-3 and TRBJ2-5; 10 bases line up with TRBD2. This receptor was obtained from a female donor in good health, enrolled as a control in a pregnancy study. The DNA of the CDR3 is TGTGCCAGCAGCCTCTCACCCTCCGGACTAGCGGCACAGGGGACCCAGTACTTC. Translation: CASSLSPSGLAAQGTQYF.